This TCR beta chain was captured by sequencing in a study of Graves' ophthalmopathy and Graves' hyperthyroidism listed by TCRdb under 2018. Background for the entire study: A patient counted as having stable hyperthyroidism if there was no progression to ophthalmopathy within 18 months of follow-up. After sampling, hyperthyroidism patients received methimazole starting at 30 mg daily, and ophthalmopathy patients received high-dose intravenous methylprednisolone. The study used signatures of the TCR beta repertoire to tell Graves' ophthalmopathy apart from Graves' hyperthyroidism and to predict which patients would progress to ophthalmopathy. An independent validation cohort comprised some 19 hyperthyroidism patients and roughly 15 patients who later progressed from hyperthyroidism to ophthalmopathy. A discovery set of more than 90 patients (43 ophthalmopathy, about 58 stable hyperthyroidism) was enrolled to explore V-J signatures distinguishing ophthalmopathy from hyperthyroidism. In over 5 hyperthyroidism patients, the T-cell repertoire of thyroid tissue was compared with the T-cell repertoire of blood. In total, approximately 130 blood samples were TCR-sequenced: some 40 ophthalmopathy, some 72 hyperthyroidism and roughly 17 hyperthyroidism-to-ophthalmopathy patients. Here is what the overall study found, with its caveats: No statistical method was used to set the sample size in advance, and the investigators knew which group each participant was assigned to. In validation, the model predicted ophthalmopathy progression with nearly 71% sensitivity and roughly 72% specificity; some 13 predicted patients were CT-confirmed with GO in a median of about 6.1 months. The 13-signature model separated ophthalmopathy from stable hyperthyroidism with approximately 90% sensitivity and almost 84% specificity in cross-validation, and 80%/75% in the test set. Among expanded thyroid clonotypes with frequency above 0.001, most also showed up in blood, which suggests that blood repertoires may reflect the thyroid immune response.

Taken from the germline V gene, the CDR1 and CDR2 loops are SQVTM and ANQGSEA. Clipping removes 3 bases from V and 8 bases from J, with 6 as the unmatched junction base count. The CDR3 covers 12 residues, taking in both the cysteine and the phenylalanine. The read is trimmed to its CDR3 DNA, 36 bases read in frame from base 1. Concerning this clonotype: Its antigen remains undetermined. No quality values exist for individual bases; no much larger clone is one base distant.

Patients with hyperthyroidism were aged 18 to 65 years, had been newly diagnosed, and had a disease duration of less than 2 months. Patients with other autoimmune diseases, uncontrolled infections, pregnancy or lactation were excluded from the study. Clinical symptoms, serum thyroxine, TRAb, thyroid ultrasound and orbital computed tomography formed the basis of the diagnosis. Total RNA was extracted with Trizol reagent and quality-checked on an Agilent 2100 Bioanalyzer. For repertoire sequencing, the TCR beta CDR3 regions were amplified from RNA transcripts. HTBI primers and the Qiagen OneStep RT-PCR kit were used in a first-round RT-PCR, which was followed by a second-round multiplex PCR, size selection and purification. Libraries were sequenced paired-end with 100 bp reads on an Illumina HiSeq2000. The study's own analysis went as follows. Reads were processed with SOAPnuke, discarding reads with adapters, uncalled bases, mean Phred below 15, or no exact constant-primer or identifier match. COPE v1.2.5 was used to merge the high-quality paired reads. Each unique nucleotide sequence was defined as a clonotype, and clonotypes were aligned to IMGT TRB V, D and J references with MiTCR v1.1. The analysis was limited to V-J combinations with a frequency above 0.0001, which together covered over 99% of the repertoires. A TCR clonal expansion and chaos score per V-J combination was defined as the ratio of F50 clonal expansion to chaos observed in the TCRdist matrix. Welch's t-statistics and random forest were used to reduce features to approximately 13 V-J combinations, which were fed into a naive Bayes classifier. Thyroid-blood repertoire similarity was quantified with the Morisita-Horn index. TCRdb ran its own pipeline on the public reads, namely fastp trimming at Q25 and MiXCR clone calling, and kept in-frame beta chains. Entries are consolidated by CDR3 protein sequence, retaining the most common genes and DNA. None of the V and J calls come from the authors' own analysis; TCRdb made them. In all, the sample holds 450,000 to 600,000 distinct CDR3 sequences, and about 35% of those were seen once. Approximately 4.1% of the sample rests with the top ten.

The V and J genes are TRBV29-1 and TRBJ1-2; TRBD1 agrees with 7 junctional bases. Material: peripheral blood or thyroid tissue (not recorded which). This receptor was taken from an adult man with Graves' hyperthyroidism. Here is the DNA: TGCAGCGTTGATACAGGGGAACGGGGCTACACCTTC. Its amino acids are CSVDTGERGYTF.